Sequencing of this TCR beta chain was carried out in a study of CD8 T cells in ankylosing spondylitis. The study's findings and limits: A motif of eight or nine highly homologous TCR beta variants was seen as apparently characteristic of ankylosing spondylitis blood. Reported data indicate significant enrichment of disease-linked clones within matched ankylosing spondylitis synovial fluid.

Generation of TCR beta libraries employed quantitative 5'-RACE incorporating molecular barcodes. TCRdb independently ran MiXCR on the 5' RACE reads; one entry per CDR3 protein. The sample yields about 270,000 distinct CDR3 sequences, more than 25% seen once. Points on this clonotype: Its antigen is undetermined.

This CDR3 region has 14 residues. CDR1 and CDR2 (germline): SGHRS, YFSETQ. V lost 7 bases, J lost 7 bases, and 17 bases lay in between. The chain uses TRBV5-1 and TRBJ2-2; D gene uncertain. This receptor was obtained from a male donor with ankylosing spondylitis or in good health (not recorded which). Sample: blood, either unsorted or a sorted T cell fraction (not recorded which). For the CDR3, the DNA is TGCGCCAGCTCTCCTGACGGGTCCCACGGGGAGCTGTTTTTT. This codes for CASSPDGSHGELFF.